A selection of T cell receptor beta chains follows, all from one sample in a study of a mutant IDH1 vaccine in newly diagnosed glioma. The assay was immunoSEQ multiplex PCR, and TCRdb's table has in-frame clones only and misses some. The table has fewer than 75,000 clones, around 84% seen once; the top ten hold approximately 9.5%. Which antigens these TCRs recognize remains unknown. The sequences come from PBMCs, collected from a glioma patient whose treatment included an IDH1 peptide vaccine. The receptors shown here come from a woman in her fifties or sixties with glioma. The CDR3 runs from the conserved cysteine through the conserved F or W. The order of the fields is V gene, D gene, J gene, CDR3 protein, CDR3 DNA. A D gene is named only where the DNA matches it firmly.

V gene: TRBV2
D gene: TRBD2
J gene: TRBJ2-5
CDR3 protein: CASSALAVGETQYF
CDR3 DNA: TGTGCCAGCAGTGCGCTAGCGGTTGGAGAGACCCAGTACTTC

V gene: TRBV6-6
D gene: NA
J gene: TRBJ2-7
CDR3 protein: CASSYDLAPYEQYF
CDR3 DNA: TGTGCCAGCAGTTACGATCTAGCCCCCTACGAGCAGTACTTC

V gene: TRBV5-4
D gene: NA
J gene: TRBJ1-4
CDR3 protein: CASSFPGGGTNEKLFF
CDR3 DNA: TGTGCCAGCAGCTTCCCCGGGGGGGGAACTAATGAAAAACTGTTTTTT

V gene: TRBV2
D gene: TRBD1
J gene: TRBJ1-2
CDR3 protein: CASSERTGPSGYTF
CDR3 DNA: TGTGCCAGCAGTGAAAGGACAGGCCCGAGCGGCTACACCTTC

V gene: TRBV5-6
D gene: TRBD1
J gene: TRBJ2-3
CDR3 protein: CASSSNRGLFGTDTQYF
CDR3 DNA: TGTGCCAGCAGTTCCAACAGGGGGCTTTTCGGCACAGATACGCAGTATTTT

V gene: TRBV2
D gene: NA
J gene: TRBJ1-1
CDR3 protein: CASGGPPRNTEAFF
CDR3 DNA: TGTGCCAGCGGGGGGCCCCCCAGGAACACTGAAGCTTTCTTT

V gene: TRBV25-1
D gene: NA
J gene: TRBJ2-5
CDR3 protein: CASSERGGSREQYF
CDR3 DNA: TGTGCCAGCAGTGAGCGTGGGGGGAGCCGAGAGCAGTACTTC

V gene: TRBV18
D gene: TRBD1
J gene: TRBJ1-1
CDR3 protein: CASSPGQGRTEAFF
CDR3 DNA: TGTGCCAGCTCACCCGGACAGGGTCGTACTGAAGCTTTCTTT

V gene: TRBV29-1
D gene: TRBD1
J gene: TRBJ2-5
CDR3 protein: CSATRQGRSTQYF
CDR3 DNA: TGCAGCGCCACGCGACAGGGCCGATCGACCCAGTACTTC

V gene: TRBV14
D gene: NA
J gene: TRBJ1-1
CDR3 protein: CASNQEGASTEAFF
CDR3 DNA: TGTGCCAGCAACCAGGAAGGGGCGAGCACTGAAGCTTTCTTT

V gene: TRBV19
D gene: NA
J gene: TRBJ2-2
CDR3 protein: CASRGTSGELFF
CDR3 DNA: TGTGCCAGTAGGGGAACGAGCGGGGAGCTGTTTTTT